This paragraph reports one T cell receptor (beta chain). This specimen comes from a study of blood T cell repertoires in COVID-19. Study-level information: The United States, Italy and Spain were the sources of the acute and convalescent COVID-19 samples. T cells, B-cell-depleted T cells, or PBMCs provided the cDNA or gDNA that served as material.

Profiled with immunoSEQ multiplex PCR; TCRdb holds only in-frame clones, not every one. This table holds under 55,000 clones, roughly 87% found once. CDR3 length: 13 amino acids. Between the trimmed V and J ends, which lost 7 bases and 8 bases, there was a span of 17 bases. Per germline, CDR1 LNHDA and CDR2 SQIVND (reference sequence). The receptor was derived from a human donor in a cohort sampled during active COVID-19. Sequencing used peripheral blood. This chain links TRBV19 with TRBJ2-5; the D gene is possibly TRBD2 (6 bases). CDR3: CASTEGRVGTQYF. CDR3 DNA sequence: TGTGCCAGTACGGAGGGGAGAGTTGGAACCCAGTACTTC.